These 18 T cell receptor beta chains came from one sample sequenced in a study of blood T cell repertoires in COVID-19. Some clones are missing from TCRdb's copy, which holds only in-frame ones; the method was immunoSEQ multiplex PCR. Of 68,000 or so clones in the sample, 87% were seen once. Material: peripheral blood. Every receptor here comes from a woman between 45 and 65 years old with COVID-19, enrolled during active disease.

This clone was recorded only once. The chain links TRBV11-3 to TRBJ2-2, with 7 bases that match TRBD2. The CDR3 sequence is 15 residues long. Germline lookup yields CDR1 SGHNT and CDR2 YENEEA. V lost 2 bases, J lost 5 bases, and 5 bases stayed unmatched. The CDR3 is CASSLTLGRTGELFF. The CDR3 DNA follows: TGTGCCAGCAGCTTAACCCTCGGGAGGACCGGGGAGCTGTTTTTT.

This clone showed up just once. The identical CDR3 is also encoded by other nucleotide sequences in the sample. J is TRBJ2-7 and V is TRBV11-1; 7 bases map to TRBD1. The CDR3 length is 15 residues. V lost 1 base to trimming and J lost 1 base; unmatched junction nucleotides: 4. Germline lookup yields CDR1 SGHAT and CDR2 FQDESV (reference sequence). The CDR3 DNA follows: TGTGCCAGCAGCTTAGAACAGGGGTCTTCCTACGAGCAGTACTTC. This codes for CASSLEQGSSYEQYF. The entire variable domain, with the rest obtained from reference TRBV11-1 and TRBJ2-7, is as follows: EAEVAQSPRYKITEKSQAVAFWCDPISGHATLYWYRQILGQGPELLVQFQDESVVDDSQLPKDRFSAERLKGVDSTLKIQPAELGDSAMYLCASSLEQGSSYEQYFGPGTRLTVT.

The gene calls are TRBV7-3 and TRBJ2-1; 8 bases line up with TRBD2. This CDR3 region has 18 residues. Germline CDR1 and CDR2: SGHTA and FQGTGA. J gave up 1 base and V 8 bases, and 16 bases lay outside the gene matches. The DNA of the CDR3 is TGTGCCAGCCGCCCGGGCCCGGGGGGGGGCCGGTCCTACAATGAGCAGTTCTTC. Translating it yields CASRPGPGGGRSYNEQFF.

The V gene is TRBV6-5, the J gene TRBJ1-2; 9 nucleotides agree with TRBD1. With V trimmed by 5 bases and J by 4 bases, 5 bases remained unmatched. Germline V CDR1 and CDR2: MNHEY, SVGAGI. This CDR3 contains 14 residues. The CDR3 region has the DNA TGTGCCAGCAGTCCAGGGACAGGGACCTATGGCTACACCTTC. Translation: CASSPGTGTYGYTF.

This chain joins TRBV7-3 and TRBJ2-3; TRBD2 matches 10 bases. Germline-derived CDR1 and CDR2 are SGHTA and FQGTGA. The CDR3 has 15 residues. J lost 0 bases, V lost 5 bases, and 2 bases had no gene match. DNA of the CDR3: TGTGCCAGCAGCGTAGCGGGAGGAAGCACAGATACGCAGTATTTT. Protein product: CASSVAGGSTDTQYF.

V usage is TRBV15 and J usage is TRBJ2-2; the D gene is possibly TRBD2 (6 bases). V was trimmed by 10 bases and J by 0 bases, leaving 24 bases between them. Looked up from germline, CDR1 is LNHNV and CDR2 is YYDKDF (reference sequence). This CDR3 spans 18 amino acids. CDR3 in amino acids: CAKRRAWESRANTGELFF. The CDR3 nucleotides are TGTGCCAAAAGGAGGGCCTGGGAGTCCCGCGCGAACACCGGGGAGCTGTTTTTT.

This clone was detected once. The rearrangement links TRBV6-5 to TRBJ1-5; no clear D. The CDR3 totals 14 residues. Germline V gene lookup returns CDR1 MNHEY and CDR2 SVGAGI. The ends were cut back, 6 bases at V and 3 bases at J, with 12 bases in the middle. The CDR3 sequence: CASRVRGYNQPQHF. CDR3 DNA sequence: TGTGCCAGCAGGGTCCGGGGATACAATCAGCCCCAGCATTTT.

The chain joins TRBV5-1 to TRBJ1-1; D might be TRBD1 (6 bases). The CDR3 is 15 residues long. Trimming removed 0 bases at V and 0 bases at J, with 9 bases between. Looked up from germline, CDR1 is SGHRS and CDR2 is YFSETQ. CDR3 residues: CASSLDDRMNTEAFF. CDR3 sequence (DNA): TGCGCCAGCAGCTTGGATGACAGGATGAACACTGAAGCTTTCTTT.

The chain joins TRBV20-1 to TRBJ1-1; no reliable D call. The V gene's germline CDR1 is DFQATT and CDR2 SNEGSKA (reference sequence). The CDR3 runs to 11 residues. With 5 bases removed from V and 5 bases from J, the gap between germline ends came to 9 bases. In nucleotides, the CDR3 is TGCAGTGCTCAAAGGGAGACTGAAGCTTTCTTT. Translated, it gives CSAQRETEAFF.

V is TRBV19 and J is TRBJ1-1; D unclear. The CDR3 loop spans 15 amino acids. CDR1 LNHDA and CDR2 SQIVND come from the germline V gene (reference sequence). Trimming shortened V by 1 base and J by 3 bases, and 12 bases separated the two germline ends. The CDR3 region has the DNA TGTGCCAGTAGTATAGTACGGGCCGGGGACACTGAAGCTTTCTTT. It is translated as CASSIVRAGDTEAFF.

This clone was counted a single time. One end of the junction is discordant with germline, which a read error may explain. The rearrangement joins TRBV28 to TRBJ1-2; D gene uncertain. The length of the CDR3 is 13 residues. Germline V gene lookup returns CDR1 MDHEN and CDR2 SYDVKM. CDR3 sequence: CASSLLGNYSYTF. The CDR3 DNA sequence: TGTGCCAGCAGTTTACTCGGTAACTATAGCTACACCTTC.

The chain is built from TRBV10-3 and TRBJ1-3, with 12 bases fitting TRBD1. Germline V gene lookup returns CDR1 ENHRY and CDR2 SYGVKD. There are 17 residues in the CDR3. J was trimmed by 3 bases and V by 2 bases; bases with no gene match: 5. This CDR3 is CAISEPGQGASGNTIYF. The CDR3, as DNA: TGTGCCATCAGTGAGCCGGGACAGGGGGCAAGTGGAAACACCATATATTTT.

The rearrangement uses TRBV7-2 and TRBJ2-7; 9 bases are a match to TRBD1. CDR1 and CDR2 from the germline V gene are SGHTA and FQGNSA. The CDR3 is 15 amino acids. V was pared by 4 bases and J by 2 bases, with 6 bases of the junction left unmatched. CDR3 nucleotide sequence: TGTGCCAGCAGCTCGAGACAGGGGGGCGCCTACGAGCAGTACTTC. It yields the protein CASSSRQGGAYEQYF.

The chain has TRBV6-2 or TRBV6-3 and TRBJ2-1; 8 nucleotides align to TRBD2. The V segment lost 2 bases and the J segment 9 bases; nucleotides outside the gene matches: 12. Germline CDR1 and CDR2: MNHEY and SVGEGT. This CDR3 contains 16 residues. CDR3 region: CASSYVLAGIGGEQFF. CDR3 DNA sequence: TGTGCCAGCAGTTACGTCCTAGCGGGTATAGGGGGTGAGCAGTTCTTC.

V and J are TRBV30 and TRBJ1-3, with no clear D. This CDR3 has 14 residues. V dropped 2 bases and J dropped 2 bases, with 10 bases sitting between them. Germline loops: CDR1 GTSNPN, CDR2 SVGIG (reference sequence). The CDR3 reads CAWSLTGPGNTIYF. DNA of the CDR3: TGTGCCTGGAGTTTGACTGGCCCTGGAAACACCATATATTTT.

This chain links TRBV6-5 with TRBJ1-1; D is undetermined. This CDR3 is built from 13 residues. V gave up 2 bases and J gave up 2 bases, with 6 bases separating them. Germline CDR1 is MNHEY and CDR2 is SVGAGI. DNA of the CDR3: TGTGCCAGCAGTTACGGGAGTAACACTGAAGCTTTCTTT. The encoded protein is CASSYGSNTEAFF.

The chain employs TRBV14 and TRBJ2-1; D is undetermined. Trimming removed 0 bases at V and 3 bases at J, with 6 bases between. CDR1 is SGHDN, CDR2 FVKESK, per germline. The CDR3 has 14 amino acids. The CDR3, as DNA: TGTGCCAGCAGCCAAGATCCCTACTACAATGAGCAGTTCTTC. Its translation is CASSQDPYYNEQFF.

This chain joins TRBV4-1 and TRBJ1-2; D is unclear. Between the trimmed V and J ends, which lost 5 bases and 7 bases, there was a span of 8 bases. The CDR3 has 11 amino acids. Germline loops: CDR1 MGHRA, CDR2 YSYEKL. CDR3 DNA sequence: TGCGCCAGCAGCGAAGGGCCTGGCTACACCTTC. Encoded protein: CASSEGPGYTF.